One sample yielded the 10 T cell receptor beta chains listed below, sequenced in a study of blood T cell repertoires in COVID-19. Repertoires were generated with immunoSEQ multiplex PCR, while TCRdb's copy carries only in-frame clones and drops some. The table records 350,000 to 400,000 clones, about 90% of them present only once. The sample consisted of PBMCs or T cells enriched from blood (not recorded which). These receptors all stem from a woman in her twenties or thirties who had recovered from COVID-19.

The CDR3 DNA reads TGTGCCAGCAGCTTAGATACCGGTTTTAACTATGGCTACACCTTC. Translating it yields CASSLDTGFNYGYTF. V is TRBV7-9 and J is TRBJ1-2; no firm D call. The CDR3 runs to 15 residues. Looked up from germline, CDR1 is SEHNR and CDR2 is FQNEAQ (reference sequence). Trimming removed 1 base at V and 1 base at J, with 10 bases between.

DNA for the CDR3: TGCGCCAGCAGCTTGCGGGAAAATGAGCAGTTCTTC. It specifies CASSLRENEQFF. J is TRBJ2-1 and V is TRBV5-1, with D tentatively TRBD2 (5 bases). Germline V gene data show CDR1 as SGHRS and CDR2 as YFSETQ. The V gene lost 1 base and the J gene lost 7 bases, with 6 bases spanning the gap. This CDR3 has 12 amino acids.

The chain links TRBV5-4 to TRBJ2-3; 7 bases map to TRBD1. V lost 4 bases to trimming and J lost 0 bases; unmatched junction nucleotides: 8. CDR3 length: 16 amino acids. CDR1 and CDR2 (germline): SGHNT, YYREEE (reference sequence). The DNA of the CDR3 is TGTGCCAGCAGCGAACCGGGACAGAGAAGCACAGATACGCAGTATTTT. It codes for CASSEPGQRSTDTQYF.

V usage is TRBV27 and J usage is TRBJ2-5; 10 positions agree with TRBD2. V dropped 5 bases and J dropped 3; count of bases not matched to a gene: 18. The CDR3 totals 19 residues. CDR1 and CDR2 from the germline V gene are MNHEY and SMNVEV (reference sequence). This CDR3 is CASSLVPTSSSGREETQYF. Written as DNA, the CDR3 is TGTGCCAGCAGTCTCGTTCCTACCTCCTCTAGCGGGAGAGAAGAGACCCAGTACTTC.

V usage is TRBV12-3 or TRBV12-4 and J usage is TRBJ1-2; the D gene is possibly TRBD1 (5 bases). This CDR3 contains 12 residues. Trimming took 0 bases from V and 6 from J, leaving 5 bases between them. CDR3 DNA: TGTGCCAGCAGTTTAGCAGGGGATGGCTACACCTTC. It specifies CASSLAGDGYTF.

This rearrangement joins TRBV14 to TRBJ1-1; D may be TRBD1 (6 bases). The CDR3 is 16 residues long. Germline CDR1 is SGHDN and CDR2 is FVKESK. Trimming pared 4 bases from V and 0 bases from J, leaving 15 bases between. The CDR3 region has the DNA TGTGCCAGCAGCCTGGGGCAGGGGATGATGAACACTGAAGCTTTCTTT. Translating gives CASSLGQGMMNTEAFF.

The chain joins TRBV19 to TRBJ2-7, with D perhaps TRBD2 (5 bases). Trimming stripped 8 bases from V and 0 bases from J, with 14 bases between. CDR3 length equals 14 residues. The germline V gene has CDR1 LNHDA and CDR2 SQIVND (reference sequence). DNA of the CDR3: TGTGCCAGTGCCCGGGGAGTGGGCTCCTACGAGCAGTACTTC. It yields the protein CASARGVGSYEQYF.

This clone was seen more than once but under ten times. The CDR3 loop reads CASRRYSSYTF. The DNA for the CDR3 is TGTGCCAGCAGAAGATACAGTAGCTACACCTTC. The V gene is TRBV27, the J gene TRBJ1-2; D is undetermined. Germline V gene sequence: CDR1 MNHEY, CDR2 SMNVEV (reference sequence). This CDR3 has 11 amino acids. The V and J ends lost 6 bases and 9 bases respectively, with 11 bases between them.

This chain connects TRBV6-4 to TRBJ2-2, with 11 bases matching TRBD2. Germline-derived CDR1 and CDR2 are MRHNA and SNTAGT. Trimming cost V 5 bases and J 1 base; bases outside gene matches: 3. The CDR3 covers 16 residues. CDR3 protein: CASSPGTSGNTGELFF. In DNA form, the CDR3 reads TGTGCCAGCAGTCCCGGGACTAGCGGGAACACCGGGGAGCTGTTTTTT.

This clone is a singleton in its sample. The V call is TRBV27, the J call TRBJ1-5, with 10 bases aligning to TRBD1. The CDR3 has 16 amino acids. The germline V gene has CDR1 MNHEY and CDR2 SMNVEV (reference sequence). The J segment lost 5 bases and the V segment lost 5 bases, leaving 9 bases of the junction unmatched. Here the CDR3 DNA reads TGTGCCAGCAGTAGCCGGGACAGGGGACCCTATCAGCCCCAGCATTTT. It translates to CASSSRDRGPYQPQHF.